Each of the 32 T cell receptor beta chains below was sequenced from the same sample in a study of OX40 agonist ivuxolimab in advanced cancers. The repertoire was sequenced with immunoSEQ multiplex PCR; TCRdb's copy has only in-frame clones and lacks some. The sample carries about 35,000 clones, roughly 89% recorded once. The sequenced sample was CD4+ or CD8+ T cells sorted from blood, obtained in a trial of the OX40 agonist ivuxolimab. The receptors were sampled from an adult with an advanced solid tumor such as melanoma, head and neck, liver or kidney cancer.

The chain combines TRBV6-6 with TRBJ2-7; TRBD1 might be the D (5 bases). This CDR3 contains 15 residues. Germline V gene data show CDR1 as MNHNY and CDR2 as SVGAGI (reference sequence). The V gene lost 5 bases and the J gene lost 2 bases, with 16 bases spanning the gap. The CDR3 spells CASSQGALGPYEQYF. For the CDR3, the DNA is TGTGCCAGCAGTCAAGGCGCGCTGGGGCCCTACGAGCAGTACTTC.

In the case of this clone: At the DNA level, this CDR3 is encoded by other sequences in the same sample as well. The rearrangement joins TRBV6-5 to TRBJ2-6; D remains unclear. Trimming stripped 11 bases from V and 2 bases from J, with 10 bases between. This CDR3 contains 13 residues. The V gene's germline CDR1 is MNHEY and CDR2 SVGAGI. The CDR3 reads CASGGPGANVLTF. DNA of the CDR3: TGTGCCTCCGGCGGCCCTGGGGCCAACGTCCTGACTTTC.

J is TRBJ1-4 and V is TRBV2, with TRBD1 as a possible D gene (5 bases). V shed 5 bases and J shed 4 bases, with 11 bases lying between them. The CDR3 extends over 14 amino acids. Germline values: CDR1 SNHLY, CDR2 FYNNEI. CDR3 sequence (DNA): TGTGCCAGCAGTCTCACAGGAGTTAATGAAAAACTGTTTTTT. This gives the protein CASSLTGVNEKLFF.

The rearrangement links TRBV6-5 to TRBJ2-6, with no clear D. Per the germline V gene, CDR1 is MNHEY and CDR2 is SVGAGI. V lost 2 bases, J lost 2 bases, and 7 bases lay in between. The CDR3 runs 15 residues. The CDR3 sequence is CASSYELAGANVLTF. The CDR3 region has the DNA TGTGCCAGCAGTTACGAGTTAGCTGGGGCCAACGTCCTGACTTTC.

This CDR3 is CASSIITSGGLDTQYF. CDR3 bases: TGTGCCAGCAGTATAATAACTAGCGGGGGACTGGATACGCAGTATTTT. The chain uses TRBV27 and TRBJ2-3; 11 nucleotides align to TRBD2. From germline, CDR1 is MNHEY and CDR2 SMNVEV (reference sequence). CDR3 length: 16 residues. V shed 5 bases, J shed 6 bases, and the junction held 10 bases outside the gene matches.

The CDR3 coding sequence is TGTGCCAGCAGCGGAAACAGGGGTGGGAACACTGAAGCTTTCTTT. It specifies CASSGNRGGNTEAFF. The rearrangement links TRBV9 to TRBJ1-1; 7 nucleotides line up with TRBD1. This CDR3 contains 15 residues. V lost 3 bases, J lost 1 base, and 6 bases stayed unmatched. Looked up from germline, CDR1 is SGDLS and CDR2 is YYNGEE.

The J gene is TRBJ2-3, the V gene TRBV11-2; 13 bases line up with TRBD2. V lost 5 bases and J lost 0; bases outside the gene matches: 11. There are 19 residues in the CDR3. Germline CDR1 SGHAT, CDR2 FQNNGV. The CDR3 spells CASSLRGLAGETSTDTQYF. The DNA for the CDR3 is TGTGCCAGCAGCCTAAGAGGACTAGCGGGGGAAACTAGCACAGATACGCAGTATTTT.

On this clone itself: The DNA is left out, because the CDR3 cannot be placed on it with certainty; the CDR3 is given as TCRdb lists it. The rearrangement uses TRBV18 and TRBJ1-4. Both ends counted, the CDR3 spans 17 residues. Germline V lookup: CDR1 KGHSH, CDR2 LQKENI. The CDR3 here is CASSPSLGTGVHEKLFF.

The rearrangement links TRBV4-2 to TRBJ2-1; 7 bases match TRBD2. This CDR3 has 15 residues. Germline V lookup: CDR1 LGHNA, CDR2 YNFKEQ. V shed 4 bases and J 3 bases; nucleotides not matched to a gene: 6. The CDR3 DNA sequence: TGTGCCAGCAGCCCGGGGCTAGCGGACTACAATGAGCAGTTCTTC. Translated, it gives CASSPGLADYNEQFF.

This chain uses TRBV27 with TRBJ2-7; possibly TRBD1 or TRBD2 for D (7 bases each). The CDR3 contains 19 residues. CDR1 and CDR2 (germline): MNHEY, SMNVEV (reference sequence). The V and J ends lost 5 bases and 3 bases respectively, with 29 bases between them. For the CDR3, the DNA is TGTGCCAGCAGTGCATATGCCGGGACAGCGGGACTAAGCAACTACGAGCAGTACTTC. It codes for CASSAYAGTAGLSNYEQYF.

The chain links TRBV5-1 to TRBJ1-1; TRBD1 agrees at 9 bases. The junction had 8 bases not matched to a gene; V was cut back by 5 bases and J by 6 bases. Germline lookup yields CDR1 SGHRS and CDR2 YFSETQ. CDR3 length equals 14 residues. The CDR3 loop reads CASRAQGAAAEAFF. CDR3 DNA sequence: TGCGCCAGCAGGGCACAGGGGGCTGCCGCTGAAGCTTTCTTT.

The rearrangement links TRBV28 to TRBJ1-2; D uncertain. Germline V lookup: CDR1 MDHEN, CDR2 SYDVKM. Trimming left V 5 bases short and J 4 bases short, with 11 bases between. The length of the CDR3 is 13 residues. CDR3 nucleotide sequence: TGTGCCAGCAGTACACGTACCACCTATGGCTACACCTTC. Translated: CASSTRTTYGYTF.

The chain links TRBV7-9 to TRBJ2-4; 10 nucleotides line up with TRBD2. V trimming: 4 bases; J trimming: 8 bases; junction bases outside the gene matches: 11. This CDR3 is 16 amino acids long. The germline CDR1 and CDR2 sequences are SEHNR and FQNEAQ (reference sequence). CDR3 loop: CASSSWGTSGADIQYF. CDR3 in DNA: TGTGCCAGCAGCTCGTGGGGAACTAGCGGGGCGGACATTCAGTACTTC.

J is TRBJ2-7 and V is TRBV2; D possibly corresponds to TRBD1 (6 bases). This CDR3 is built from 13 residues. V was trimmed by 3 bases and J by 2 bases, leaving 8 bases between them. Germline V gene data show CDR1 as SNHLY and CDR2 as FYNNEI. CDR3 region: CASSDRGAYEQYF. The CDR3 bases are TGTGCCAGCAGTGACAGGGGCGCCTACGAGCAGTACTTC.

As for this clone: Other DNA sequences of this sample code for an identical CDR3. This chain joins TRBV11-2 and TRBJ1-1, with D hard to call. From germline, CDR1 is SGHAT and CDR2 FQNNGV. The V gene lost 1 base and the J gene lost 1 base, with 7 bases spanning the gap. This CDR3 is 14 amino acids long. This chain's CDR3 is CASSLGAGNTEAFF. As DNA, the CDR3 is TGTGCCAGCAGCTTAGGGGCGGGGAACACTGAAGCTTTCTTT. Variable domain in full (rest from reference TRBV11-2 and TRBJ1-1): EAGVAQSPRYKIIEKRQSVAFWCNPISGHATLYWYQQILGQGPKLLIQFQNNGVVDDSQLPKDRFSAERLKGVDSTLKIQPAKLEDSAVYLCASSLGAGNTEAFFGQGTRLTVV.

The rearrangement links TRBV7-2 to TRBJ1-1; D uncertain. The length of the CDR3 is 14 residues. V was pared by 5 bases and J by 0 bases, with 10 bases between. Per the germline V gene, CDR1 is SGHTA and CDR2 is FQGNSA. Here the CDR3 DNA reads TGTGCCAGCAGCCCGGGGTTCATGAACACTGAAGCTTTCTTT. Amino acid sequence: CASSPGFMNTEAFF. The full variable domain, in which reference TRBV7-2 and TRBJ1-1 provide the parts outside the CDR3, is GAGVSQSPSNKVTEKGKDVELRCDPISGHTALYWYRQSLGQGLEFLIYFQGNSAPDKSGLPSDRFSAERTGGSVSTLTIQRTQQEDSAVYLCASSPGFMNTEAFFGQGTRLTVV.

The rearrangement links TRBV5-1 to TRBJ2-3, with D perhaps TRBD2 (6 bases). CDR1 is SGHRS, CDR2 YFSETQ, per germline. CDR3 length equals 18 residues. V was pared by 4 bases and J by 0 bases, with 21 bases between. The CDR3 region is CASSTGTGFISSTDTQYF. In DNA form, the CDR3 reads TGCGCCAGCAGCACCGGGACTGGTTTTATCTCTAGCACAGATACGCAGTATTTT.

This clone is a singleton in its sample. CDR3 in amino acids: CASSVRAGTGNTIYF. The CDR3 bases are TGTGCCAGCAGCGTGAGGGCAGGGACCGGAAACACCATATATTTT. The rearrangement uses TRBV6-1 and TRBJ1-3; possibly TRBD1 for D (5 bases). This CDR3 contains 15 residues. The germline V and J ends were trimmed by 6 bases and 4 bases, with 16 bases remaining between them. The germline V gene has CDR1 MNHNS and CDR2 SASEGT.

The DNA for the CDR3 is TGCGCCAGCAGCGGCCGGACGGGGGCGAACACCGGGGAGCTGTTTTTT. Its protein product is CASSGRTGANTGELFF. The gene calls are TRBV5-1 and TRBJ2-2; TRBD2 might be the D (6 bases). The V gene's germline CDR1 is SGHRS and CDR2 YFSETQ. CDR3 length equals 16 residues. V was cut by 4 bases and J by 0 bases, with 13 bases left in between.

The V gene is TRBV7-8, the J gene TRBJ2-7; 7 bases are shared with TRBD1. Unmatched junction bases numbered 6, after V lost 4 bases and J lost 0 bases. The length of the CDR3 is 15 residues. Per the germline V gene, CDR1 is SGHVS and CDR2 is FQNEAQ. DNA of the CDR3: TGTGCCAGCAGCTCACAGACAGGGAGCTCCTACGAGCAGTACTTC. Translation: CASSSQTGSSYEQYF.

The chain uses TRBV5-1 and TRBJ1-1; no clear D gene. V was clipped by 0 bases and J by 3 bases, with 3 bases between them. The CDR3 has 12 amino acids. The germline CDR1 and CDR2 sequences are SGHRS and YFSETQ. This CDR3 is CASSLAYTEAFF. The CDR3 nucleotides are TGCGCCAGCAGCTTGGCCTACACTGAAGCTTTCTTT.

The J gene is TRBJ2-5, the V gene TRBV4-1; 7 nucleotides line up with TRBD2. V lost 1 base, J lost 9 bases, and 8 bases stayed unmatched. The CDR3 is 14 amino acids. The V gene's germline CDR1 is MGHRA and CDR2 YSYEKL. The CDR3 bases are TGCGCCAGCAGCCAAGGCGGGGCCCGGGGGGCCCAGTACTTC. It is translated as CASSQGGARGAQYF.

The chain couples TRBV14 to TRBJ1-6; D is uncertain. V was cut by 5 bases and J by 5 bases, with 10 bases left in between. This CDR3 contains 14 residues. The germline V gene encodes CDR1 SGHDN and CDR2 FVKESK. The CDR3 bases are TGTGCCAGCAGCTTAACACCGGATAATTCACCCCTCCACTTT. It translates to CASSLTPDNSPLHF.

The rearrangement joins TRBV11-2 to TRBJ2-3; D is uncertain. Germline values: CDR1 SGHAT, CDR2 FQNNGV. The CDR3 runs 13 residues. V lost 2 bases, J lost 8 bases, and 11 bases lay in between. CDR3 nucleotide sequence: TGTGCCAGCAGCTTACGGGCACCGGGTACGCAGTATTTT. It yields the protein CASSLRAPGTQYF.

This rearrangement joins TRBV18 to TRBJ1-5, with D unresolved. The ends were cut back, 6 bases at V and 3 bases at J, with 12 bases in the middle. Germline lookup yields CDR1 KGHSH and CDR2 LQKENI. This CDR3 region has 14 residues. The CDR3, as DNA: TGTGCCAGCTCTCCAGAATACCTCAATCAGCCCCAGCATTTT. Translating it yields CASSPEYLNQPQHF.

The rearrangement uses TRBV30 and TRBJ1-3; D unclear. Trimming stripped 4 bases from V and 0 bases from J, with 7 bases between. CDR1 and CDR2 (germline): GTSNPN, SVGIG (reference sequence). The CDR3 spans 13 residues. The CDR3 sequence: CAWNALSGNTIYF. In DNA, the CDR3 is TGTGCCTGGAACGCCCTCTCTGGAAACACCATATATTTT.

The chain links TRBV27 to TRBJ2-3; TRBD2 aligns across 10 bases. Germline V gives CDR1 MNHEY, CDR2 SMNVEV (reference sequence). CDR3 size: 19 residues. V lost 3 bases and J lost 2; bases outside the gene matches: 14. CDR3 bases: TGTGCCAGCAGTTTCTCGACCCCAACTAGCGGGACAACCACAGATACGCAGTATTTT. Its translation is CASSFSTPTSGTTTDTQYF.

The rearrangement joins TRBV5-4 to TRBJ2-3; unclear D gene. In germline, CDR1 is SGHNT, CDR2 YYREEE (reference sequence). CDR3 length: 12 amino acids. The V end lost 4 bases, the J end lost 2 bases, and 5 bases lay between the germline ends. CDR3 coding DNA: TGTGCCAGCAGCCCAGACACAGATACGCAGTATTTT. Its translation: CASSPDTDTQYF.

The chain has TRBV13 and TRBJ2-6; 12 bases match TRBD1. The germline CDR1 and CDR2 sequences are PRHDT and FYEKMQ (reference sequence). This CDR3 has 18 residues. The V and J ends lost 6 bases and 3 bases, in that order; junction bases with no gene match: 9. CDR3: CASRFRDRGRSGANVLTF. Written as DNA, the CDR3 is TGTGCCAGCAGATTCCGGGACAGGGGGCGTAGTGGGGCCAACGTCCTGACTTTC.

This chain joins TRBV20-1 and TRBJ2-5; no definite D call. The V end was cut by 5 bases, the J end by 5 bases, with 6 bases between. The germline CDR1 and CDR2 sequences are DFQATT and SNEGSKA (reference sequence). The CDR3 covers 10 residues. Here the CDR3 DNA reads TGCAGTGCTGAGGACGAGACCCAGTACTTC. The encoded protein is CSAEDETQYF.

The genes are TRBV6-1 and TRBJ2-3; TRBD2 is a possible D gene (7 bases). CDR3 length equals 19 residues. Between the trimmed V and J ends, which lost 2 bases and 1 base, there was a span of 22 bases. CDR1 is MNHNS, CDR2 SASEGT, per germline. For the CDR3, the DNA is TGTGCCAGCAGTGAAACGGGGATGATGGGGGGGGCCCGCACAGATACGCAGTATTTT. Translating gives CASSETGMMGGARTDTQYF.

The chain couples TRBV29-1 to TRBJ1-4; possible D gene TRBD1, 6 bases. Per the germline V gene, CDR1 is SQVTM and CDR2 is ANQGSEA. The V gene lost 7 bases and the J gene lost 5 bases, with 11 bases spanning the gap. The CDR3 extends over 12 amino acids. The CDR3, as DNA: TGCAGCGGGGGACAAGTAAATGAAAAACTGTTTTTT. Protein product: CSGGQVNEKLFF.